This T cell receptor beta chain stems from a study of shared clonotypes between healthy human individuals. Sequencing used immunoSEQ multiplex PCR; TCRdb keeps in-frame clones, though not all of them. The profile covers 450,000 to 500,000 clones, with around 85% appearing a single time and roughly 13% taken by the ten largest. All the donors were Caucasian adults who lived in Nashville, Tennessee. Sequencing used PBMCs. The sequence came from a woman in her thirties or forties in good health. Some clones in this sample may be carry-over from other donors' samples.

CDR3 coding DNA: TGTGCCAGCAGCAAAGAGAGGGGGAACACAGATACGCAGTATTTT. Translation: CASSKERGNTDTQYF. The V and J genes are TRBV21-1 and TRBJ2-3; the tabulated D call, TRBD1, remains unverified against the DNA. TRBV21-1 is recorded as a pseudogene. This CDR3 has 15 residues.